Sequencing of this TCR beta chain was carried out in a study of response to subunit inactivated influenza vaccine. General study points: That few new T cells are recruited by each seasonal influenza vaccination was the authors' suggestion.

V was clipped by 8 bases and J by 2 bases, with 8 bases between them. The length of the CDR3 is 12 residues. CDR1 SGHTA and CDR2 FQGNSA come from the germline V gene. This clonotype was counted at least ten times. As yet, its antigen is unknown. TCRdb analysed the RT-PCR reads with MiXCR anew, one entry per CDR3 protein. Of some 540,000 distinct CDR3 sequences in the sample, under 30% are singletons; the top ten hold about 3%. These data are also associated with another study on T cells expressing NK-cell markers. That source reports: Libraries used 5'RACE template switching adding universal primer site and UMIs. Seven of the eight sequenced donors were classified as HCMV-seropositive, and one was classified as seronegative. In about 6 donors, dominant CD3+CD56+NKG2C+ clonotypes ranked among the top 10 CD8+ clonotypes.

The sequence came from a man over 45 who received an inactivated influenza vaccine. The source material was CD4+ T cells sorted from PBMCs, sampled 12 days after vaccination. J is TRBJ2-3 and V is TRBV7-2; D unclear. CDR3 in DNA: TGTGCCAGCTCACCATTCACAGATACGCAGTATTTT. It codes for CASSPFTDTQYF. The whole variable domain, filled in from reference TRBV7-2 and TRBJ2-3, reads GAGVSQSPSNKVTEKGKDVELRCDPISGHTALYWYRQSLGQGLEFLIYFQGNSAPDKSGLPSDRFSAERTGGSVSTLTIQRTQQEDSAVYLCASSPFTDTQYFGPGTRLTVL.